The rows below give T cell receptor beta chains drawn from one sample of a study of blood T cell repertoires in COVID-19. Sequencing used immunoSEQ multiplex PCR; TCRdb keeps in-frame clones, though not all of them. Among fewer than 130,000 clones, over 60% were seen once, and the ten largest hold 3.8%. What was sequenced was peripheral blood. The source is an elderly woman with acute or convalescent COVID-19. Both conserved end residues are part of each CDR3. D genes are given only for firm matches. Expanded clones get a size class; other rows say once, few or many, or leave the size out.

j_gene: TRBJ1-5; abundance: .; d_gene: .; v_gene: TRBV5-5; CDR3aa: CASSLQNSNQPQHF; CDR3nt: TGTGCCAGCAGCTTGCAGAATAGCAATCAGCCCCAGCATTTT
j_gene: TRBJ2-7; abundance: .; d_gene: TRBD1; v_gene: TRBV6-2/TRBV6-3; CDR3aa: CASSYPKGQENYEQYF; CDR3nt: TGTGCCAGCAGTTACCCGAAAGGACAGGAGAACTACGAGCAGTACTTC
j_gene: TRBJ2-5; abundance: .; d_gene: TRBD2; v_gene: TRBV9; CDR3aa: CASSVGGDLNSRAQYF; CDR3nt: TGTGCCAGCAGCGTGGGAGGGGACTTAAACAGCCGGGCCCAGTACTTC
j_gene: TRBJ2-7; abundance: .; d_gene: .; v_gene: TRBV27; CDR3aa: CASSLSVVYEQYF; CDR3nt: TGTGCCAGCAGTTTATCAGTAGTCTACGAGCAGTACTTC
j_gene: TRBJ2-7; abundance: .; d_gene: TRBD1; v_gene: TRBV6-6; CDR3aa: CATRTGGWYEQYF; CDR3nt: TGTGCCACAAGGACAGGGGGTTGGTACGAGCAGTACTTC
j_gene: TRBJ1-6; abundance: .; d_gene: .; v_gene: TRBV5-6; CDR3aa: CASSLQGRYTPLHF; CDR3nt: TGTGCCAGCAGCCTACAGGGTCGGTATACACCCCTCCACTTT
j_gene: TRBJ1-2; abundance: .; d_gene: TRBD1; v_gene: TRBV18; CDR3aa: CASSKQGVGYTF; CDR3nt: TGTGCCAGCTCAAAGCAGGGGGTAGGCTACACCTTC
j_gene: TRBJ2-7; abundance: .; d_gene: .; v_gene: TRBV28; CDR3aa: CASSLAGNDEQYF; CDR3nt: TGTGCCAGCAGTTTGGCGGGAAACGACGAGCAGTACTTC
j_gene: TRBJ2-7; abundance: once; d_gene: .; v_gene: TRBV7-9; CDR3aa: CASTPASASYEQYF; CDR3nt: TGTGCCAGCACACCTGCGAGCGCCTCCTACGAGCAGTACTTC
j_gene: TRBJ2-1; abundance: .; d_gene: .; v_gene: TRBV5-4; CDR3aa: CASSLGTVIFEQFF; CDR3nt: TGTGCCAGCAGCTTAGGGACTGTAATATTTGAGCAGTTCTTC
j_gene: TRBJ1-2; abundance: few; d_gene: TRBD1; v_gene: TRBV6-6; CDR3aa: CASRPNGDSYYGYTF; CDR3nt: TGTGCCAGCAGACCTAACGGGGACAGCTACTATGGCTACACCTTC
j_gene: TRBJ2-3; abundance: .; d_gene: .; v_gene: TRBV11-2; CDR3aa: CASSLVSGSPTDTQYF; CDR3nt: TGTGCCAGCAGCTTAGTTTCGGGGAGTCCCACAGATACGCAGTATTTT
j_gene: TRBJ2-5; abundance: .; d_gene: .; v_gene: TRBV7-2; CDR3aa: CASSLGASKETQYF; CDR3nt: TGTGCCAGCAGCTTAGGAGCAAGTAAAGAGACCCAGTACTTC
j_gene: TRBJ2-7; abundance: .; d_gene: TRBD2; v_gene: TRBV10-2; CDR3aa: CASSESRLAGYF; CDR3nt: TGCGCCAGCAGTGAGTCTCGGTTAGCGGGGTACTTC
j_gene: TRBJ2-5; abundance: .; d_gene: .; v_gene: TRBV18; CDR3aa: CASSPSGAMEETQYF; CDR3nt: TGTGCCAGCTCACCAAGCGGAGCTATGGAGGAGACCCAGTACTTC